The source of this T cell receptor beta chain is a study of blood T cell repertoires in COVID-19. This clone was detected only a few times. Trimming left V 7 bases short and J 10 bases short, with 13 bases between. Germline assignment: CDR1 KGHDR and CDR2 SFDVKD. The CDR3 extends over 12 amino acids. Sequencing used immunoSEQ multiplex PCR; TCRdb keeps in-frame clones, though not all of them. In the table there are around 300,000 clones, around nine tenths of which are singletons. Sequencing was performed on PBMCs or T cells enriched from blood (not recorded which). This clonotype was obtained from a young man who had recovered from COVID-19. This chain connects TRBV24-1 to TRBJ2-1, with D maybe TRBD1 (5 bases). CDR3 bases: TGTGCCACCAGGATAGGGGCAGGCGAGCAGTTCTTC. Its translation: CATRIGAGEQFF.